Each of the 3 T cell receptor beta chains below was sequenced from the same sample in a study of STAT5B mutations in CD4+ large granular lymphocyte leukemia. Generated by immunoSEQ multiplex PCR, the TCRdb table keeps only in-frame clones and is missing some. The table records about 30,000 clones, around 80% of them present only once. Sequenced material: CD4+ T cells from blood buffy coats. These TCRs come from a human donor in good health.

The chain employs TRBV5-3 and TRBJ1-6; unclear D gene. TRBV5-3 falls under the ORF class, with uncertain function. The CDR3 length is 14 residues. Trimming cost V 5 bases and J 8 bases, with 14 bases left between them. The CDR3 DNA sequence: TGTGCCAGAAGACCCCGGGCCCGGGATTCACCCCTCCACTTT. Translated, it gives CARRPRARDSPLHF.

V gene TRBV10-2 combines with J gene TRBJ1-2; D is uncertain. V gave up 0 bases and J gave up 3 bases, with 5 bases separating them. The CDR3 has 13 amino acids. Germline CDR1 WSHSY, CDR2 SAAADI. CDR3 DNA sequence: TGCGCCAGCAGTGAGTCCACGGACTATGGCTACACCTTC. Its translation is CASSESTDYGYTF.

The chain links TRBV15 to TRBJ2-7; a possible D gene is TRBD1 (6 bases). The CDR3 consists of 15 residues. The germline V gene encodes CDR1 LNHNV and CDR2 YYDKDF (reference sequence). V was shortened by 1 base and J by 1 base, with 11 bases between the two germline ends. CDR3 sequence: CATSRGVQGSYEQYF. The CDR3 coding sequence is TGTGCCACCAGCAGAGGCGTACAGGGTTCCTACGAGCAGTACTTC.